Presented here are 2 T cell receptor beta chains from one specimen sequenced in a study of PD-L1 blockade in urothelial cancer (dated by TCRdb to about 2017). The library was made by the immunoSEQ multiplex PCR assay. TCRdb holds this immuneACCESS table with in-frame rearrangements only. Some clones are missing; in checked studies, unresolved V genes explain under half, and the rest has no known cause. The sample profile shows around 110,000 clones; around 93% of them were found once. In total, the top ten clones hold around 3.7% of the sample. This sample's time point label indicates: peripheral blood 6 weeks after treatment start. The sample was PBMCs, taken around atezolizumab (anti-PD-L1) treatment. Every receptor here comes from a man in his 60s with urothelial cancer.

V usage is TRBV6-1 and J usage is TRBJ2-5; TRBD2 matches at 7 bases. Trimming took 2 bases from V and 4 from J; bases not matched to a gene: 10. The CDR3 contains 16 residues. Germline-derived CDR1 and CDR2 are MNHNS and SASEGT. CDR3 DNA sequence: TGTGCCAGCAGTGAACCCGGGAGGAGTGGTGGAGAGACCCAGTACTTC. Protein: CASSEPGRSGGETQYF.

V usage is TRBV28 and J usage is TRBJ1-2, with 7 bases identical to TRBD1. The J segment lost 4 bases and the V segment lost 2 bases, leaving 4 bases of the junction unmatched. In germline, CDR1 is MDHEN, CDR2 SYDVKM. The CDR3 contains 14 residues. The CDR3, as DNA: TGTGCCAGCAGTTTAACCCGGACAGGCTATGGCTACACCTTC. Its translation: CASSLTRTGYGYTF.